The entry below describes one TCR beta chain. Antigen: not known. The data were obtained in a study of follicular helper T cells after annual influenza vaccination. Study outcomes and limitations: Most later recoveries of Day 7 ICOS+CD38+ clones were ICOS-CD38- cTfh.

Assay: immunoSEQ multiplex PCR; the TCRdb copy retains only in-frame clones and omits some. Among roughly 10,000 clones, less than 80% were seen once, and the ten largest hold 0.7% to 0.9%. This sequence originates from an adult who received the influenza vaccine. The sample was CXCR5- memory CD4+ T cells sorted from blood, taken 6 weeks after influenza vaccination.

The CDR3 coding sequence is TGTGCCAGTAGTATCGACAATACGGGTTCCTACTACACCTTC. This codes for CASSIDNTGSYYTF. The chain combines TRBV19 with TRBJ1-2; D is undetermined. There are 14 residues in the CDR3. Germline CDR1 reads LNHDA; CDR2 reads SQIVND (reference sequence). The V and J ends lost 3 bases and 10 bases respectively, with 18 bases between them.